The 10 T cell receptor beta chains in this list originate from one sample, sequenced in a study of molecular identifiers for immune sequencing clone quantification. TCRdb re-called the PCR reads through MiXCR, storing one row per CDR3 protein. This sample has hundreds of thousands of distinct CDR3 sequences, with roughly a quarter found just once. The sample consisted of naive CD8+ T cells from blood, with Jurkat cell RNA spiked in. Subset here: FACS-sorted CD8+CD4-CCR7+CD45RA+ naive T cells. Source of these receptors: a human donor in good health. Some libraries in this study had Jurkat cell RNA spiked in.

This clonotype appeared many times. This sequence joins TRBV7-9 and TRBJ2-1; D is perhaps TRBD1 (5 bases). Germline V gene lookup returns CDR1 SEHNR and CDR2 FQNEAQ (reference sequence). The CDR3 runs 15 residues. V lost 2 bases, J lost 5 bases, and 13 bases lay in between. CDR3 DNA sequence: TGTGCCAGCAGCTTAATAAAGCCAGGGAACAATGAGCAGTTCTTC. Its translation is CASSLIKPGNNEQFF.

This clonotype was observed a handful of times. The chain employs TRBV19 and TRBJ2-5, with 10 nucleotides matching TRBD1. The CDR3 consists of 21 residues. V shed 0 bases and J 0 bases; nucleotides not matched to a gene: 16. Germline-derived CDR1 and CDR2 are LNHDA and SQIVND (reference sequence). CDR3 nucleotide sequence: TGTGCCAGTAGTATAGACGCGGTTCGAGAAACGGGACAGGGGCACCAAGAGACCCAGTACTTC. It is translated as CASSIDAVRETGQGHQETQYF.

In its sample, this clonotype was seen a few times. The chain recombines TRBV4-3 with TRBJ2-7; D is perhaps TRBD2 (5 bases). The CDR3 covers 15 residues. Germline V gene lookup returns CDR1 LGHNA and CDR2 YSLEER. Deletions cut 0 bases from V and 4 bases from J, with 13 bases between. This CDR3 reads CASSQERTVQYEQYF. CDR3 DNA sequence: TGCGCCAGCAGCCAAGAGAGGACTGTGCAGTACGAGCAGTACTTC.

There are a few counts of this clonotype. The chain recombines TRBV7-2 with TRBJ2-3, with D unclear. Germline lookup yields CDR1 SGHTA and CDR2 FQGNSA. The V end lost 5 bases, the J end lost 2 bases, and 14 bases lay between the germline ends. The CDR3 covers 15 residues. CDR3 sequence: CASSPRTYITDTQYF. CDR3 in DNA: TGTGCCAGCAGCCCCCGGACCTATATCACAGATACGCAGTATTTT.

This clonotype turned up a few times. This rearrangement joins TRBV5-1 to TRBJ1-1, with D perhaps matching TRBD1 (5 bases). V was clipped by 1 base and J by 7 bases, with 17 bases between them. The V gene's germline CDR1 is SGHRS and CDR2 YFSETQ. CDR3 length: 15 residues. As DNA, the CDR3 is TGCGCCAGCAGCTTGAGATCCCCAGGGCCTGGTGAAGCTTTCTTT. Protein: CASSLRSPGPGEAFF.

This clonotype has a handful of counts. The rearrangement uses TRBV4-3 and TRBJ2-7; 9 nucleotides align to TRBD1. This CDR3 is built from 16 residues. Germline CDR1 reads LGHNA; CDR2 reads YSLEER. V shed 4 bases and J 2 bases; nucleotides not matched to a gene: 9. The CDR3 DNA is TGCGCCAGCAGCCCCGGACAGGGGCTGGGCCCCTACGAGCAGTACTTC. Translation: CASSPGQGLGPYEQYF.

The chain employs TRBV20-1 and TRBJ1-1; D remains unclear. CDR1 DFQATT and CDR2 SNEGSKA come from the germline V gene (reference sequence). CDR3 size: 12 residues. The V end was cut by 5 bases, the J end by 0 bases, with 7 bases between. This chain's CDR3 is CSALGMNTEAFF. The CDR3 region has the DNA TGCAGTGCTTTAGGGATGAACACTGAAGCTTTCTTT.

In regard to this clonotype: A single base separates this from a much larger clone, so it may be a read error. This sequence joins TRBV12-5 and TRBJ2-1; D not certain. The germline CDR1 and CDR2 sequences are LGHNT and FRNRAP. This CDR3 has 14 amino acids. The CDR3: CASGFGVWSNEQSF. CDR3 DNA: TGTGCTAGTGGTTTTGGGGTTTGGTCCAATGAGCAGTCCTTC.

Details on this clonotype: A much larger clone sits a single nucleotide away, making a read error possible. This chain uses TRBV12-5 with TRBJ1-2, with TRBD1 as a possible D gene (6 bases). Germline values: CDR1 LGHNT, CDR2 FRNRAP. This CDR3 comprises 19 residues. The V end was cut by 1 base, the J end by 3 bases, with 24 bases between. CDR3 DNA: TGTGCTAGTGGTTTGGAACGAGAAATCGGACAGAGAGCTGACTATGGCTACACCTTC. Protein product: CASGLEREIGQRADYGYTF.

To note about this clonotype: A read error is likely, as this CDR3 ends without the conserved phenylalanine or tryptophan. The chain uses TRBV11-2 and TRBJ2-1, with TRBD2 as a possible D gene (7 bases). CDR1 and CDR2 from the germline V gene are SGHAT and FQNNGV. This CDR3 spans 18 amino acids. V lost 1 base and J lost 0, with 16 bases in between. The CDR3 is CASSLGGGYRSSYNEQFY. CDR3 coding DNA: TGTGCCAGCAGCTTAGGGGGGGGCTACAGGAGCTCCTACAATGAGCAGTTCTAC.